The present TCR beta chain was sequenced within a study of identical twins. Each donor (without exception) was a healthy Caucasian. The study, taken as a whole, reports: Conclusions were drawn cross-sectionally by statistical analysis, without following the same donors.

Trimming pared 6 bases from V and 3 bases from J, leaving 14 bases between. Germline V CDR1 and CDR2: DFQATT, SNEGSKA (reference sequence). The CDR3 is 13 residues long. A single record per CDR3 protein comes from TCRdb applying MiXCR to the 5' RACE reads. The sample contains 1.5 million to 2 million distinct CDR3 sequences, about 32% of which appear only once. Regarding this clonotype: Its matching antigen is unknown.

Sequencing used cord blood. The receptor's source is a newborn girl in good health. This chain connects TRBV20-1 to TRBJ2-5, with D perhaps matching TRBD1 (5 bases). The CDR3 sequence: CSAKPQGKETQYF. Here the CDR3 DNA reads TGCAGTGCAAAGCCCCAGGGTAAAGAGACCCAGTACTTC.